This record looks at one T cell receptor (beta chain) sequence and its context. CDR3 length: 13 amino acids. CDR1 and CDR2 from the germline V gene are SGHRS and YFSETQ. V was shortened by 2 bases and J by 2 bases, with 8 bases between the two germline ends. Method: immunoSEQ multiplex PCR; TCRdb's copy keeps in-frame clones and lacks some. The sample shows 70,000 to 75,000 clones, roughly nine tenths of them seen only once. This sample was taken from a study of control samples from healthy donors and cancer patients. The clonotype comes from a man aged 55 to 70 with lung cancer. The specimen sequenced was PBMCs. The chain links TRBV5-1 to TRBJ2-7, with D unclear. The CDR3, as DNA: TGCGCCAGCAGCTTCACAGCCCCCTACGAGCAGTACTTC. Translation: CASSFTAPYEQYF. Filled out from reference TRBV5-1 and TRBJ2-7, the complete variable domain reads KAGVTQTPRYLIKTRGQQVTLSCSPISGHRSVSWYQQTPGQGLQFLFEYFSETQRNKGNFPGRFSGRQFSNSRSEMNVSTLELGDSALYLCASSFTAPYEQYFGPGTRLTVT.